These 21 T cell receptor beta chains were sequenced from one sample in a study of blood T cells in healthy people across ages. A second PCR, run for about 6 to 12 cycles, used a sample-barcoded 5' primer plus a J-beta primer mix. TCRdb used MiXCR to reprocess the 5' RACE reads, holding one entry per CDR3 protein. The data contain about 750,000 distinct CDR3 sequences, approximately 55% of them singletons. The sample was blood. These TCRs come from a man older than 75 in good health.

The chain is built from TRBV13 and TRBJ2-2, with D perhaps matching TRBD2 (6 bases). CDR3 length: 16 residues. Trimming took off 1 base at V and 2 bases at J, with 11 bases between the two ends. The V gene's germline CDR1 is PRHDT and CDR2 FYEKMQ (reference sequence). CDR3 loop: CASSLAGEGNTGELFF. In DNA, the CDR3 is TGTGCCAGCAGCTTAGCGGGAGAGGGCAACACCGGGGAGCTGTTTTTT.

J is TRBJ2-4 and V is TRBV6-2 or TRBV6-3; TRBD2 agrees at 13 bases. Germline CDR1 MNHEY, CDR2 SVGEGT. This CDR3 comprises 18 residues. With V trimmed by 7 bases and J by 3 bases, 12 bases remained unmatched. The CDR3 DNA follows: TGTGCCAGCACCCGAGGGACTAGCGGGAACGTAGACAAAAACATTCAGTACTTC. It specifies CASTRGTSGNVDKNIQYF.

The V call is TRBV10-3, the J call TRBJ1-2, with a possible D match to TRBD1 (5 bases). The germline V gene has CDR1 ENHRY and CDR2 SYGVKD. The CDR3 consists of 13 residues. V lost 4 bases and J 5 bases, leaving 11 bases between the germline ends. CDR3 coding DNA: TGTGCCATCAGTGGGACAAGTGATTATGGCTACACCTTC. Encoded protein: CAISGTSDYGYTF.

This clonotype has only a few counts. This chain links TRBV5-1 with TRBJ2-3; 8 bases map to TRBD2. The trim removed 2 bases at V and 0 bases at J, leaving 2 bases unmatched. CDR1 is SGHRS, CDR2 YFSETQ, per germline. The length of the CDR3 is 15 residues. The CDR3 loop is CASSFSGTSTDTQYF. DNA of the CDR3: TGCGCCAGCAGCTTTAGCGGGACTAGCACAGATACGCAGTATTTT. Full variable domain (outside the CDR3, taken from reference TRBV5-1 and TRBJ2-3): KAGVTQTPRYLIKTRGQQVTLSCSPISGHRSVSWYQQTPGQGLQFLFEYFSETQRNKGNFPGRFSGRQFSNSRSEMNVSTLELGDSALYLCASSFSGTSTDTQYFGPGTRLTVL.

This chain joins TRBV28 and TRBJ2-3; 7 positions match TRBD1. The ends lost 2 bases at V and 2 bases at J; junction bases unmatched: 7. Looked up from germline, CDR1 is MDHEN and CDR2 is SYDVKM. CDR3 length equals 16 residues. Written as DNA, the CDR3 is TGTGCCAGCAGTTTAGAAGGGGGCCTACACACAGATACGCAGTATTTT. Amino acids: CASSLEGGLHTDTQYF.

About this clonotype: The junction departs from germline at one end; a sequencing error may be responsible. This rearrangement joins TRBV10-3 to TRBJ2-1; 10 bases map to TRBD2. Germline CDR1 is ENHRY and CDR2 is SYGVKD. There are 17 residues in the CDR3. In DNA form, the CDR3 reads TGTGCCATCAGTGGAGGACTAGCGGCCAACTCCTACAATGGGCAGTTCTTC. The encoded protein is CAISGGLAANSYNGQFF.

This clonotype was seen more than once but under ten times. This could be a read error, since a much larger clone is one nucleotide away. V and J are TRBV7-9 and TRBJ2-1, with D perhaps matching TRBD2 (6 bases). The germline V gene has CDR1 SEHNR and CDR2 FQNEAQ (reference sequence). The CDR3 has 14 residues. V shed 5 bases and J shed 6 bases, with 14 bases lying between them. The DNA of the CDR3 is TGTGCCAGCAGCGTAGGTAATAGCGGCAATGAGCAGTTCTTC. It encodes CASSVGNSGNEQFF.

The V call is TRBV6-6, the J call TRBJ2-1; D may match TRBD1 or TRBD2 (6 bases each). The V and J ends lost 5 bases and 4 bases respectively, with 18 bases between them. CDR1 and CDR2 from the germline V gene are MNHNY and SVGAGI (reference sequence). The CDR3 runs 16 residues. For the CDR3, the DNA is TGTGCCAGCAGTCCCTTAGGGGGGCGGGATTACAATGAGCAGTTCTTC. Translating it yields CASSPLGGRDYNEQFF.

This clonotype was seen a few times. This chain connects TRBV5-1 to TRBJ2-7; D may match TRBD1 or TRBD2 (6 bases each). The germline V gene has CDR1 SGHRS and CDR2 YFSETQ. With 2 bases removed from V and 7 bases from J, the gap between germline ends came to 19 bases. The CDR3 consists of 15 residues. The chain's CDR3 is CASSLVRGLLREQYF. The CDR3 coding sequence is TGCGCCAGCAGCTTAGTACGGGGGCTTCTTCGGGAGCAGTACTTC.

This clonotype was observed a handful of times. The rearrangement uses TRBV20-1 and TRBJ1-4; D uncertain. V was trimmed by 1 base and J by 0 bases, leaving 6 bases between them. Germline CDR1 DFQATT, CDR2 SNEGSKA (reference sequence). The CDR3 has 14 residues. As DNA, the CDR3 is TGCAGTGCTAGAGGAGGTGCAACTAATGAAAAACTGTTTTTT. Protein sequence: CSARGGATNEKLFF.

This clonotype was observed once. The rearrangement uses TRBV6-6 and TRBJ1-1, with TRBD1 matching over 8 bases. Per germline, CDR1 MNHNY and CDR2 SVGAGI (reference sequence). CDR3 length: 15 amino acids. V lost 6 bases to trimming and J lost 10 bases; unmatched junction nucleotides: 16. CDR3 amino acids: CASRAEQGGGWRAFF. In DNA, the CDR3 is TGTGCCAGCAGAGCCGAACAGGGGGGCGGATGGAGAGCTTTCTTT.

The gene calls are TRBV6-1 and TRBJ1-2; D gene unclear. The CDR3 runs to 14 residues. Trimming cost V 8 bases and J 2 bases, with 15 bases left between them. Germline loops: CDR1 MNHNS, CDR2 SASEGT. CDR3 amino acids: CASAPGGSNYGYTF. CDR3 in DNA: TGTGCCAGCGCCCCGGGAGGTTCCAACTATGGCTACACCTTC.

The chain is built from TRBV27 and TRBJ2-7, with TRBD1 as a possible D gene (6 bases). This CDR3 has 16 amino acids. V dropped 1 base and J dropped 7 bases, with 20 bases sitting between them. Germline V gives CDR1 MNHEY, CDR2 SMNVEV (reference sequence). CDR3 in DNA: TGTGCCAGCAGTTTATTCGGCAGGGGTACCTACAATGAGCAGTACTTC. It yields the protein CASSLFGRGTYNEQYF.

CDR3 DNA sequence: TGCAGCGTCGCTGGGACAGCCGAAGCTTTCTTT. Protein product: CSVAGTAEAFF. The chain uses TRBV29-1 and TRBJ1-1; the match to TRBD1 covers 7 bases. The J segment lost 8 bases and the V segment lost 6 bases, leaving 6 bases of the junction unmatched. This CDR3 is 11 amino acids long. Germline V gene lookup returns CDR1 SQVTM and CDR2 ANQGSEA.

The chain uses TRBV7-9 and TRBJ1-2, with D possibly matching TRBD1 (5 bases). The CDR3 covers 14 residues. Germline V gene data show CDR1 as SEHNR and CDR2 as FQNEAQ (reference sequence). V lost 0 bases and J lost 4, with 9 bases in between. In DNA form, the CDR3 reads TGTGCCAGCAGCTTAGCAGGGGTCTCCTATGGCTACACCTTC. Translated, it gives CASSLAGVSYGYTF.

The CDR3 DNA reads TGCAGTGCTAGAGTGGGACCCCTGGCCTACGAGCAGTACTTC. Translation gives CSARVGPLAYEQYF. This chain connects TRBV20-1 to TRBJ2-7; D assignment may be TRBD1 or TRBD2 (5 bases each). Germline V gene sequence: CDR1 DFQATT, CDR2 SNEGSKA (reference sequence). This CDR3 has 14 residues. Trimming removed 1 base from V and 2 bases from J, with 12 bases in between.

This clonotype was seen just once. The chain combines TRBV10-2 with TRBJ2-5, with 11 bases fitting TRBD2. The CDR3 has 16 amino acids. V lost 5 bases to trimming and J lost 3 bases; unmatched junction nucleotides: 8. The V gene's germline CDR1 is WSHSY and CDR2 SAAADI. The CDR3 sequence is CASSPGTSGFKETQYF. CDR3 nucleotide sequence: TGCGCCAGCAGTCCCGGGACTAGCGGATTTAAAGAGACCCAGTACTTC.

CDR3 bases: TGCAGCGTTGGACACCTCACCGGTAGCGGCTACACCTTC. This translates into CSVGHLTGSGYTF. This chain links TRBV29-1 with TRBJ1-2, with D unresolved. This CDR3 contains 13 residues. Trimming removed 4 bases from V and 8 bases from J, with 17 bases in between. Germline CDR1 and CDR2: SQVTM and ANQGSEA.

This clonotype was seen a few times. The J gene is TRBJ1-6, the V gene TRBV27; TRBD1 is a possible D gene (5 bases). V lost 5 bases and J 10 bases, leaving 15 bases between the germline ends. The CDR3 consists of 14 residues. The V gene's germline CDR1 is MNHEY and CDR2 SMNVEV (reference sequence). The CDR3 region is CASSRGDDRSPLHF. In nucleotides, the CDR3 is TGTGCCAGCAGTAGAGGGGATGATAGGTCACCCCTCCACTTT.

This clonotype came up a few times. The chain carries TRBV20-1 and TRBJ2-1; the D gene is possibly TRBD1 (6 bases). There are 14 residues in the CDR3. V was clipped by 3 bases and J by 5 bases, with 14 bases between them. Per the germline V gene, CDR1 is DFQATT and CDR2 is SNEGSKA (reference sequence). The CDR3 bases are TGCAGTGCTAGGTCCGGGACACGCCACAATGAGCAGTTCTTC. Its translation: CSARSGTRHNEQFF.

A word on this clonotype: A read error may explain this, as a much larger clone is one base away. The genes are TRBV20-1 and TRBJ2-5, with 7 bases identical to TRBD1. The germline CDR1 and CDR2 sequences are DFQATT and SNEGSKA (reference sequence). This CDR3 spans 11 amino acids. V dropped 5 bases and J dropped 3; count of bases not matched to a gene: 0. The CDR3 DNA is TGCAGTGCTGACAGGGAAGAGACCCAGTACTTC. Its protein product is CSADREETQYF.